Listed here are 16 T cell receptor beta chains from one sample, sequenced in a study of radiation and T cells in renal cell carcinoma. Sequencing used immunoSEQ multiplex PCR; TCRdb keeps in-frame clones, though not all of them. The data show tens of thousands of clones, 70% to 85% seen once. The time point is: baseline pretreatment blood. As for treatment: 15 Gy SBRT to primary tumor, nephrectomy 4 weeks later. The sequencing used blood, collected from a patient whose treatment included radiotherapy and nephrectomy. The receptors here all came from a man aged 55 to 70 with renal cell carcinoma.

In DNA form, the CDR3 reads TGTGCCAGCAGGGGTCTGATTGGGAGTTCACCCCTCCACTTT. Protein product: CASRGLIGSSPLHF. The rearrangement joins TRBV2 to TRBJ1-6; D is unclear. Germline assignment: CDR1 SNHLY and CDR2 FYNNEI. The V end lost 6 bases, the J end lost 9 bases, and 15 bases lay between the germline ends. There are 14 residues in the CDR3.

The chain is built from TRBV7-2 and TRBJ2-3, with D possibly being TRBD2 (6 bases). The CDR3 loop spans 17 amino acids. Looked up from germline, CDR1 is SGHTA and CDR2 is FQGNSA. V was pared by 2 bases and J by 1 base, with 16 bases between. In DNA form, the CDR3 reads TGTGCCAGCAGCTTACGGGGGTGGGGAGGCGGCACAGATACGCAGTATTTT. It translates to CASSLRGWGGGTDTQYF. Looking up the rest from reference TRBV7-2 and TRBJ2-3 gives the full variable domain: GAGVSQSPSNKVTEKGKDVELRCDPISGHTALYWYRQSLGQGLEFLIYFQGNSAPDKSGLPSDRFSAERTGGSVSTLTIQRTQQEDSAVYLCASSLRGWGGGTDTQYFGPGTRLTVL.

The chain's CDR3 is CASSQEPGGDWGTEAFF. The CDR3 bases are TGTGCCAGCAGCCAAGAACCAGGGGGCGATTGGGGGACTGAAGCTTTCTTT. V and J are TRBV4-2 and TRBJ1-1; 8 bases fit TRBD1. This CDR3 region has 17 residues. V lost 0 bases, J lost 5 bases, and 11 bases stayed unmatched. The germline CDR1 and CDR2 sequences are LGHNA and YNFKEQ.

This chain links TRBV29-1 with TRBJ2-7; TRBD2 agrees at 13 bases. This CDR3 spans 18 amino acids. Germline V gene lookup returns CDR1 SQVTM and CDR2 ANQGSEA. V was pared by 0 bases and J by 4 bases, with 12 bases of the junction left unmatched. CDR3 in amino acids: CSVEDPKLGTSGTYEQYF. Written as DNA, the CDR3 is TGCAGCGTTGAAGACCCTAAACTCGGGACTAGCGGGACGTACGAGCAGTACTTC.

The chain couples TRBV4-3 to TRBJ1-2; D is unresolved. The germline V gene has CDR1 LGHNA and CDR2 YSLEER. The V and J ends lost 0 bases and 4 bases respectively, with 18 bases between them. The CDR3 has 17 amino acids. The chain's CDR3 is CASSQDWIDPEGYGYTF. DNA for the CDR3: TGCGCCAGCAGCCAAGATTGGATTGACCCCGAAGGCTATGGCTACACCTTC.

This sequence joins TRBV7-2 and TRBJ1-1; the match to TRBD1 covers 11 bases. Trimming cost V 8 bases and J 5 bases; bases outside gene matches: 4. From germline, CDR1 is SGHTA and CDR2 FQGNSA. The CDR3 totals 13 residues. Written as DNA, the CDR3 is TGTGCCAGCGCAGGGACAGGGGGGACTGAAGCTTTCTTT. Its protein is CASAGTGGTEAFF.

The chain couples TRBV7-2 to TRBJ1-1, with D uncertain. This CDR3 has 12 amino acids. V lost 0 bases, J lost 4 bases, and 3 bases lay in between. Per the germline V gene, CDR1 is SGHTA and CDR2 is FQGNSA. This chain's CDR3 is CASSLAFTEAFF. CDR3 in DNA: TGTGCCAGCAGCTTAGCGTTCACTGAAGCTTTCTTT.

This clone was observed a handful of times. The chain carries TRBV9 and TRBJ1-1, with a tentative D call TRBD1 (5 bases). Germline V gene lookup returns CDR1 SGDLS and CDR2 YYNGEE. This CDR3 has 14 amino acids. V shed 4 bases and J shed 5 bases, with 15 bases lying between them. CDR3 nucleotides: TGTGCCAGCAGCAAAGGGGATGGGCGGACTGAAGCTTTCTTT. Amino acids: CASSKGDGRTEAFF.

V gene TRBV6-5 combines with J gene TRBJ2-5, with 11 bases identical to TRBD2. The CDR3 contains 15 residues. From germline, CDR1 is MNHEY and CDR2 SVGAGI. Unmatched junction bases numbered 8, after V lost 6 bases and J lost 5 bases. In DNA form, the CDR3 reads TGTGCCAGCAGCCTAGCGGGAGGAACTGGGGAGACCCAGTACTTC. Translated, it gives CASSLAGGTGETQYF.

The CDR3 coding sequence is TGTGCCAGCAGCTTAGGGAGGGGCTACACCTTC. This translates into CASSLGRGYTF. This chain links TRBV7-8 with TRBJ1-2; unclear D gene. V was pared by 1 base and J by 8 bases, with 5 bases between. The CDR3 is 11 amino acids. In germline, CDR1 is SGHVS, CDR2 FQNEAQ.

The chain uses TRBV5-6 and TRBJ2-7, with 9 bases lining up with TRBD2. Germline values: CDR1 SGHDT, CDR2 YYEEEE. Trimming removed 0 bases from V and 2 bases from J; junction bases left unmatched: 6. The CDR3 is 16 amino acids. In DNA, the CDR3 is TGTGCCAGCAGCTTGGGAGCGAGGACTAGCGCCTACGAGCAGTACTTC. This sequence encodes CASSLGARTSAYEQYF.

This clone was detected ten times or more. The chain links TRBV7-2 to TRBJ1-1, with unresolved D. V was clipped by 5 bases and J by 2 bases, with 6 bases between them. The CDR3 has 12 amino acids. The germline V gene encodes CDR1 SGHTA and CDR2 FQGNSA. CDR3 region: CASSARNTEAFF. The CDR3 DNA reads as TGTGCCAGCAGCGCTCGTAACACTGAAGCTTTCTTT.

The J gene is TRBJ2-3, the V gene TRBV7-2; D unresolved. Germline CDR1 SGHTA, CDR2 FQGNSA. CDR3 size: 15 residues. Between the trimmed V and J ends, which lost 1 base and 1 base, there was a span of 9 bases. The CDR3 DNA reads as TGTGCCAGCAGCTTAGGACTTCCCGGCACAGATACGCAGTATTTT. Protein: CASSLGLPGTDTQYF.

The V call is TRBV4-1, the J call TRBJ1-1; perhaps TRBD1 as D (6 bases). Trimming removed 0 bases at V and 9 bases at J, with 11 bases between. CDR3 size: 13 residues. CDR1 and CDR2 (germline): MGHRA, YSYEKL. The CDR3 region has the DNA TGCGCCAGCAGCCAAGATCGGGGGGGCCAAGCTTTCTTT. Protein product: CASSQDRGGQAFF.

The chain joins TRBV7-2 to TRBJ2-5; D is uncertain. Trimming removed 1 base at V and 5 bases at J, with 8 bases between. This CDR3 is built from 13 residues. The germline V gene has CDR1 SGHTA and CDR2 FQGNSA. The CDR3: CASSLGFRETQYF. The CDR3 DNA reads as TGTGCCAGCAGCTTAGGGTTCCGGGAGACCCAGTACTTC. The variable domain in full, with the rest retrieved from reference TRBV7-2 and TRBJ2-5, is GAGVSQSPSNKVTEKGKDVELRCDPISGHTALYWYRQSLGQGLEFLIYFQGNSAPDKSGLPSDRFSAERTGGSVSTLTIQRTQQEDSAVYLCASSLGFRETQYFGPGTRLLVL.

This clone was recorded a few times. The V gene is TRBV28, the J gene TRBJ1-1, with 7 bases identical to TRBD1. Germline V lookup: CDR1 MDHEN, CDR2 SYDVKM. V dropped 2 bases and J dropped 6; count of bases not matched to a gene: 6. The CDR3 extends over 14 amino acids. In DNA form, the CDR3 reads TGTGCCAGCAGTTTACGCCACAGGGGAGCTGAAGCTTTCTTT. It encodes CASSLRHRGAEAFF.